This TCR beta chain was identified during a study of T cell repertoires in cytomegalovirus infection. Study context: CMV epitopes used comprised recently identified HLA-C-restricted ones and well-studied HLA-B-restricted ones. TCR beta signatures that were public indicated CMV infection and matching HLA type. Study-level points and caveats: Cumulative frequency (of public TCR beta family members) identified carriers of CMV plus the relevant HLA. Clonotypes of TCR beta that were HLA-C-restricted and CMV-specific dominated the ex vivo response.

This clonotype was observed a few times. Its cognate antigen is unknown. TCRdb reprocessed the reads via MiXCR and lists one record per CDR3 protein. The sample contains fewer than 350,000 distinct CDR3 sequences, approximately 32% of which appear only once. Trimming took 3 bases from V and 10 from J; bases not matched to a gene: 14. Germline values: CDR1 LNHDA, CDR2 SQIVND (reference sequence). This CDR3 spans 16 amino acids. The sample in question was cultured PBMCs, obtained from culture after CMV antigen stimulation. The V and J genes are TRBV19 and TRBJ1-5; 8 nucleotides align to TRBD1. This sequence originates from a human donor in good health (CMV status not recorded). Some clones in this sample may be carry-over from other donors' samples. CDR3 amino acids: CASSILGRGLYSPQHF. The CDR3 nucleotides read TGTGCCAGTAGTATCCTGGGCAGGGGGCTGTATAGCCCCCAGCATTTT.